The text below deals with one T cell receptor beta chain. Its matching antigen is unknown. The data were produced by immunoSEQ multiplex PCR, yet TCRdb's version contains in-frame clones alone and is incomplete. Among around 20,000 clones listed, about 79% were seen once. Systemic immunosuppression or autoimmune disease history was grounds to exclude patients. These data are taken from a study of OX40 agonist ivuxolimab in advanced cancers. Study outcomes and limitations: On average, a greater number of expanded clones characterised CD8+ T cells relative to CD4+.

V dropped 2 bases and J dropped 2 bases, with 11 bases sitting between them. Germline V gives CDR1 SGHNT, CDR2 YYREEE (reference sequence). The CDR3 spans 14 residues. The sample in question was CD4+ or CD8+ T cells sorted from blood, obtained in a trial of the OX40 agonist ivuxolimab. The clonotype originates from an adult with an advanced solid tumor such as melanoma, head and neck, liver or kidney cancer. This chain links TRBV5-4 with TRBJ2-7; maybe TRBD2 (5 bases). The CDR3: CASSLGLATYEQYF. The CDR3 DNA reads as TGTGCCAGCAGCTTAGGACTGGCCACCTACGAGCAGTACTTC.